The rows below give T cell receptor beta chains drawn from one sample of a study of cytomegalovirus exposure and HLA in healthy donors. The protocol was immunoSEQ multiplex PCR, while the TCRdb copy is restricted to in-frame clones and leaves out a portion. The sample holds some 84,000 clones, 55% to 65% seen once. Sequencing was performed on PBMCs. These receptors were collected from a middle-aged woman in good health and CMV-seropositive. Both conserved end residues are part of each CDR3. D genes are given only for firm matches. The size of a clone is reported for some rows only, either as once, few or many, or as a class for expanded clones.

j_call,d_call,cdr3_length,v_call,clone_size,cdr3_aa,cdr3_nt
TRBJ1-6,TRBD1,15,TRBV6-5,-,CASSPQGAMSSPLHF,TGTGCCAGCAGTCCACAGGGGGCAATGAGTTCACCCCTCCACTTT
TRBJ2-1,TRBD2,15,TRBV18,once,CASSPGLALYNEQFF,TGTGCCAGCTCACCCGGACTAGCACTCTACAATGAGCAGTTCTTC
TRBJ1-4,-,14,TRBV6-5,-,CASSYWQGSEKLFF,TGTGCCAGCAGTTACTGGCAGGGCAGTGAAAAACTGTTTTTT
TRBJ1-1,TRBD1,15,TRBV19,-,CATTPRGSMNTEAFF,TGTGCCACCACCCCCAGGGGGTCTATGAACACTGAAGCTTTCTTT
TRBJ1-5,-,13,TRBV30,-,CAWRGSSNQPQHF,TGTGCCTGGAGGGGGAGTAGCAATCAGCCCCAGCATTTT
TRBJ1-2,-,16,TRBV28,-,CASTPGANRANYGYTF,TGTGCCAGCACTCCCGGGGCCAACAGGGCCAATTATGGCTACACCTTC
TRBJ2-7,-,14,TRBV11-2,-,CASSLVTGRGEQYF,TGTGCCAGCAGCTTAGTAACAGGGAGGGGCGAGCAGTACTTC
TRBJ2-7,TRBD1,14,TRBV6-5,few,CASSEDRSAYEQYF,TGTGCCAGCAGCGAGGACAGGAGCGCCTACGAGCAGTACTTC
TRBJ1-1,-,14,TRBV9,-,CASSGGGSSTEAFF,TGTGCCAGCAGTGGGGGGGGCAGTTCCACTGAAGCTTTCTTT
TRBJ2-4,-,16,TRBV4-3,-,CASSQDRRFRLGIQYF,TGCGCCAGCAGCCAAGATCGGAGATTTAGACTCGGCATTCAGTACTTC
TRBJ2-3,TRBD2,15,TRBV27,-,CASSLLGGVTDTQYF,TGTGCCAGCAGTTTATTGGGGGGGGTCACAGATACGCAGTATTTT
TRBJ2-2,-,15,TRBV15,-,CATSRGQGSTGELFF,TGTGCCACCAGCAGAGGGCAGGGTTCCACCGGGGAGCTGTTTTTT
TRBJ2-3,TRBD2,15,TRBV5-1,-,CASMNPSGGTDTQYF,TGCGCCAGCATGAACCCTAGCGGTGGCACAGATACGCAGTATTTT
TRBJ2-7,-,14,TRBV5-8,-,CASTADIRSGEQYF,TGTGCCAGCACGGCGGACATCCGTTCGGGCGAGCAGTACTTC
TRBJ2-3,-,15,TRBV6-1,-,CASSEGGQSTDTQYF,TGTGCCAGCAGTGAGGGTGGGCAGAGCACAGATACGCAGTATTTT
TRBJ2-7,-,17,TRBV28,-,CASSRRQWTSGTYEQYF,TGTGCCAGCAGTCGGAGACAGTGGACCTCGGGTACCTACGAGCAGTACTTC
TRBJ2-1,TRBD2,18,TRBV5-6,-,CASNSGRQPHLRANEQFF,TGTGCCAGCAATAGCGGGAGGCAACCCCATTTAAGGGCGAATGAGCAGTTCTTC
TRBJ1-2,TRBD1,14,TRBV27,-,CASSLVQGAYGYTF,TGTGCCAGCAGTTTAGTCCAGGGGGCCTATGGCTACACCTTC
TRBJ1-1,-,14,TRBV9,-,CASSVGGINTEAFF,TGTGCCAGCAGCGTAGGAGGTATTAACACTGAAGCTTTCTTT
TRBJ2-2,TRBD1,16,TRBV28,-,CASSFPGQGVSGELFF,TGTGCCAGCAGTTTTCCGGGACAGGGAGTATCCGGGGAGCTGTTTTTT
TRBJ1-1,-,16,TRBV5-1,-,CASSSIQGPGNTEAFF,TGCGCCAGCAGCAGTATACAGGGCCCTGGGAACACTGAAGCTTTCTTT
TRBJ1-3,-,15,TRBV19,-,CASSVTASSGNTIYF,TGTGCCAGTAGCGTTACAGCCAGCTCTGGAAACACCATATATTTT
TRBJ1-4,-,15,TRBV7-9,-,CASSNGPAANEKLFF,TGTGCCAGCAGTAATGGGCCAGCGGCAAATGAAAAACTGTTTTTT
TRBJ1-1,-,14,TRBV7-3,few,CASSPDSMNTEAFF,TGTGCCAGCAGTCCTGACAGTATGAACACTGAAGCTTTCTTT
TRBJ2-3,TRBD2,15,TRBV27,-,CARTHGSGKADTQYF,TGTGCCAGGACCCACGGTAGCGGGAAAGCAGATACGCAGTATTTT
TRBJ1-1,TRBD1,15,TRBV7-9,-,CASSLLGQGSTEAFF,TGTGCCAGCAGCTTATTGGGACAGGGGAGCACTGAAGCTTTCTTT
TRBJ2-1,TRBD2,15,TRBV6-4,-,CASSVTSGSRDEQFF,TGTGCCAGCAGTGTTACTAGCGGGAGTAGGGATGAGCAGTTCTTC
TRBJ2-5,TRBD1,15,TRBV5-8,-,CASSISGTGRETQYF,TGTGCCAGCAGCATCTCCGGGACAGGGAGAGAGACCCAGTACTTC
TRBJ2-5,-,15,TRBV7-3,-,CASSLGGAPQETQYF,TGTGCCAGCAGCTTAGGGGGCGCCCCCCAAGAGACCCAGTACTTC
TRBJ2-1,-,13,TRBV30,-,CATQGSSYNEQFF,TGTGCCACCCAGGGCTCATCCTACAATGAGCAGTTCTTC
TRBJ2-7,TRBD1,13,TRBV27,once,CASSLGQVYEQYF,TGTGCCAGCAGTCTTGGACAGGTCTACGAGCAGTACTTC
TRBJ2-7,-,14,TRBV28,-,CASSLYQGNYEQYF,TGTGCCAGCAGTTTATACCAGGGAAACTACGAGCAGTACTTC
TRBJ2-5,TRBD2,14,TRBV7-2,-,CASSVRLAGETQYF,TGTGCCAGCAGCGTAAGACTAGCGGGAGAGACCCAGTACTTC
TRBJ1-5,-,17,TRBV4-1,few,CASSPAGQGTSNQPQHF,TGCGCCAGCAGCCCGGCCGGCCAGGGGACTAGCAATCAGCCCCAGCATTTT
TRBJ2-3,TRBD2,15,TRBV5-1,-,CASSLSTSGTDTQYF,TGCGCCAGCAGCTTGAGTACTAGCGGCACAGATACGCAGTATTTT
TRBJ1-2,-,13,TRBV9,few,CASSVGGRGGYTF,TGTGCCAGCAGCGTAGGTGGGAGGGGAGGCTACACCTTC
TRBJ2-2,-,16,TRBV7-9,-,CASAGALGVNTGELFF,TGTGCCAGCGCTGGTGCGTTGGGAGTTAACACCGGGGAGCTGTTTTTT
TRBJ1-2,TRBD1,15,TRBV7-2,-,CASTLNRGQGDGYTF,TGTGCCAGCACGCTCAACCGGGGACAGGGGGATGGCTACACCTTC
TRBJ1-5,-,14,TRBV7-8,few,CASSTRGSNQPQHF,TGTGCCAGCAGCACCAGGGGTAGCAATCAGCCCCAGCATTTT
TRBJ1-5,-,15,TRBV28,-,CASSFKLQGSQPQHF,TGTGCCAGCAGTTTCAAACTCCAGGGTTCTCAGCCCCAGCATTTT
TRBJ2-7,-,15,TRBV5-1,-,CASSSGQRRGYEQYF,TGCGCCAGCAGTTCCGGGCAACGGAGGGGATACGAGCAGTACTTC
TRBJ1-5,-,15,TRBV28,-,CASSLSGSGNQPQHF,TGTGCCAGCAGTTTATCAGGGTCGGGCAATCAGCCCCAGCATTTT
TRBJ1-5,-,14,TRBV19,-,CASSEQVWDQPQHF,TGTGCCAGTAGCGAACAGGTCTGGGATCAGCCCCAGCATTTT
TRBJ2-7,-,13,TRBV29-1,-,CSAEGRRTDEQYF,TGCAGCGCTGAGGGGAGGCGCACCGACGAGCAGTACTTC
TRBJ1-1,TRBD1,16,TRBV7-9,once,CASSYYQGAQGTEAFF,TGTGCCAGCAGCTATTACCAGGGGGCGCAGGGGACTGAAGCTTTCTTT
TRBJ1-4,-,13,TRBV6-1,-,CASSRWTAEKLFF,TGTGCCAGCAGCCGGTGGACAGCTGAAAAACTGTTTTTT
TRBJ2-7,TRBD1,13,TRBV18,-,CASSPPTGNEQYF,TGTGCCAGCTCACCACCGACAGGGAACGAGCAGTACTTC
TRBJ2-5,-,13,TRBV19,-,CASRIAGRETQYF,TGTGCCAGTCGTATCGCGGGACGGGAGACCCAGTACTTC
TRBJ2-7,TRBD2,16,TRBV7-9,-,CASSLGNSGTYYEQYF,TGTGCCAGCAGCTTAGGAAATAGCGGGACTTACTACGAGCAGTACTTC
TRBJ1-5,-,16,TRBV28,-,CASSVPGSGSNQPQHF,TGTGCCAGCAGTGTTCCCGGGTCAGGGAGCAATCAGCCCCAGCATTTT
TRBJ1-2,-,13,TRBV10-1,few,CASSESRADGYTF,TGCGCCAGCAGTGAGTCAAGAGCGGATGGCTACACCTTC
TRBJ1-3,TRBD1,16,TRBV6-5,-,CASSYASRGFGNTIYF,TGTGCCAGCAGTTACGCGAGCAGGGGGTTTGGAAACACCATATATTTT
TRBJ2-1,TRBD2,15,TRBV19,-,CASSIGTSGANEQFF,TGTGCCAGTAGTATAGGCACTAGCGGTGCCAATGAGCAGTTCTTC
TRBJ1-4,-,13,TRBV28,few,CASTRGSDEKLFF,TGTGCCAGCACCCGGGGGAGTGATGAAAAACTGTTTTTT
TRBJ2-7,TRBD1,14,TRBV2,-,CASGPTGGSYEQYF,TGTGCCAGCGGCCCGACAGGGGGTAGCTACGAGCAGTACTTC